This is a list of T cell receptor beta chains from one sample in a study of response to subunit inactivated influenza vaccine. In TCRdb, the RT-PCR reads were re-called with MiXCR into one record per CDR3 protein. The sample lists around 760,000 distinct CDR3 sequences; roughly 13% were seen once. The sequenced sample was PBMCs from blood, obtained 14 to 15 days before vaccination. Receptors originate from a man over 45 who received an inactivated influenza vaccine. The CDR3 runs from the conserved cysteine through the conserved F or W. The D gene is left open where the match is weak. Clone size is given for some rows only: seen once, a few or many times, or a class if the clone is expanded.

size: many
D: -
V: TRBV12-3/TRBV12-4
J: TRBJ2-3
DNA: TGTGCCAGCACCTTCGGACAGCTAAGCACAGATACGCAGTATTTT
CDR3: CASTFGQLSTDTQYF

size: -
D: -
V: TRBV3-1
J: TRBJ2-2
DNA: TGTGCCAGCAGCCCCTCTCCTCCAGCCAACACCGGGGAGCTGTTTTTT
CDR3: CASSPSPPANTGELFF

size: -
D: TRBD2
V: TRBV20-1
J: TRBJ2-5
DNA: TGCAGTGCTCCCCCAGCGGGGAACCAAGAGACCCAGTACTTC
CDR3: CSAPPAGNQETQYF

size: -
D: -
V: TRBV30
J: TRBJ2-7
DNA: TGTGCCTGGAGTCAATGGGGTTACGAGCAGTACTTC
CDR3: CAWSQWGYEQYF

size: many
D: -
V: TRBV3-1
J: TRBJ2-5
DNA: TGTGCCAGCAGCCAAGTCAAAGAGACCCAGTACTTC
CDR3: CASSQVKETQYF

size: few
D: TRBD2
V: TRBV3-1
J: TRBJ2-7
DNA: TGTGCCAGCAGCCAAAACGGCGGGGGGGCCGGGGAGCAGTACTTC
CDR3: CASSQNGGGAGEQYF

size: many
D: -
V: TRBV10-3
J: TRBJ1-6
DNA: TGTGCCATCAAGGGTGGTAGGGAGGCACCCCTCCACTTT
CDR3: CAIKGGREAPLHF

size: -
D: TRBD1
V: TRBV2
J: TRBJ1-2
DNA: TGTGCCAGCAGTAATCTACCCGGGACAGGGGGCGATGGCTACACCTTC
CDR3: CASSNLPGTGGDGYTF

size: many
D: -
V: TRBV29-1
J: TRBJ2-7
DNA: TGCAGCGTTAGCGTCCGTGGGGAGCAGTACTTC
CDR3: CSVSVRGEQYF

size: -
D: -
V: TRBV10-1
J: TRBJ2-2
DNA: TGCGCCAGCAGTCGGGAGAGAACCGGGGAGCTGTTTTTT
CDR3: CASSRERTGELFF

size: few
D: -
V: TRBV28
J: TRBJ2-5
DNA: TGTGCCAGCAGCTCCCGCCGGGTGAGGGAAAAGGAGACCCAGTACTTC
CDR3: CASSSRRVREKETQYF

size: many
D: TRBD2
V: TRBV5-1
J: TRBJ2-1
DNA: TGCGCCAGCAGGCTAGCGGGAGCTTACAATGAGCAGTTCTTC
CDR3: CASRLAGAYNEQFF

size: many
D: -
V: TRBV12-3/TRBV12-4
J: TRBJ2-7
DNA: TGTGCCAGCAGTCCCGGGACAAACGAGCAGTACTTC
CDR3: CASSPGTNEQYF

size: few
D: TRBD1
V: TRBV10-3
J: TRBJ1-1
DNA: TGTGCCATCAGTGATCAGACAGGGTTCACTGAAGCTTTCTTT
CDR3: CAISDQTGFTEAFF

size: -
D: -
V: TRBV20-1
J: TRBJ2-5
DNA: TGCAGTGCAAAGGACTGGGGGAGTGTGACCCAGTACTTC
CDR3: CSAKDWGSVTQYF

size: -
D: -
V: TRBV14
J: TRBJ2-7
DNA: TGTGCCAGCAGCCAGATGGGCGACGGGAACCACGAGCAGTACTTC
CDR3: CASSQMGDGNHEQYF

size: few
D: TRBD2
V: TRBV29-1
J: TRBJ2-1
DNA: TGCAGCGTTAGCGGGAGGGTCTACAATGAGCAGTTCTTC
CDR3: CSVSGRVYNEQFF

size: few
D: -
V: TRBV9
J: TRBJ2-4
DNA: TGTGCCAGCAGCGTGACGGACATAGGCAACATTCAGTACTTC
CDR3: CASSVTDIGNIQYF

size: few
D: -
V: TRBV7-9
J: TRBJ2-6
DNA: TGTGCCAGCAGCTACAGGGAATATGGGGCCAACGTCCTGACTTTC
CDR3: CASSYREYGANVLTF

size: many
D: -
V: TRBV7-8
J: TRBJ2-5
DNA: TGTGCCAGCAGCTTACCCTCCCAAGGGGCGAAAGAGACCCAGTACTTC
CDR3: CASSLPSQGAKETQYF

size: many
D: -
V: TRBV12-3/TRBV12-4
J: TRBJ2-1
DNA: TGTGCCAGCAGGGGGACTCGCGCTACCCCCTACAATGAGCAGTTCTTC
CDR3: CASRGTRATPYNEQFF

size: many
D: -
V: TRBV29-1
J: TRBJ2-3
DNA: TGCAGCGCTACCGGGGGTGCAGATACGCAGTATTTT
CDR3: CSATGGADTQYF

size: many
D: TRBD1
V: TRBV10-3
J: TRBJ1-2
DNA: TGTGCCATCAGTGAGTCCGAACAGGGGGACTATGGCTACACCTTC
CDR3: CAISESEQGDYGYTF

size: -
D: -
V: TRBV6-2/TRBV6-3
J: TRBJ1-2
DNA: TGTGCCAGCAGTCCCTCCGCCTACTATGGCTACACCTTC
CDR3: CASSPSAYYGYTF

size: -
D: -
V: TRBV11-2
J: TRBJ2-7
DNA: TGTGCCAGCAGCTTAAGGAAGGGCTACGAGCAGTACTTC
CDR3: CASSLRKGYEQYF

size: few
D: -
V: TRBV5-6
J: TRBJ1-1
DNA: TGTGCCAGCAGCTTGATGTTGAACACTGAAGCTTTCTTT
CDR3: CASSLMLNTEAFF

size: few
D: -
V: TRBV12-3/TRBV12-4
J: TRBJ1-1
DNA: TGTGCCAGCGGTTACAGGGACTCGTGGACTGAAGCTTTCTTT
CDR3: CASGYRDSWTEAFF

size: few
D: TRBD1
V: TRBV20-1
J: TRBJ1-1
DNA: TGCAGTGCTCTGTTCGGGACAGGGAATCGCGAAGCTTTCTTT
CDR3: CSALFGTGNREAFF

size: few
D: TRBD2
V: TRBV2
J: TRBJ2-5
DNA: TGTGCCAGCAAATTGCATAGCGGGAGACTGGGAGAGACCCAGTACTTC
CDR3: CASKLHSGRLGETQYF

size: few
D: TRBD2
V: TRBV28
J: TRBJ2-2
DNA: TGTGCCAGCAGTTTATGGAGGAGACTAGCATACACCGGGGAGCTGTTTTTT
CDR3: CASSLWRRLAYTGELFF

size: many
D: TRBD1
V: TRBV7-2
J: TRBJ1-2
DNA: TGTGCCAGCAGAGACGACAGGGTGTACTATGGCTACACCTTC
CDR3: CASRDDRVYYGYTF

size: -
D: -
V: TRBV7-9
J: TRBJ2-1
DNA: TGTGCCAGCAGCTTTGGGGGTATCCGGGCCAATGAGCAGTTCTTC
CDR3: CASSFGGIRANEQFF

size: -
D: -
V: TRBV6-6
J: TRBJ2-5
DNA: TGTGCCAGCAGCCGCATTGAAGAGACCCAGTACTTC
CDR3: CASSRIEETQYF

size: many
D: -
V: TRBV10-3
J: TRBJ2-2
DNA: TGTGCCATCAGTTATCGGCCCGGGGAGCTGTTTTTT
CDR3: CAISYRPGELFF

size: few
D: -
V: TRBV5-1
J: TRBJ2-2
DNA: TGCGCCAGCAGCCAGACCCTCACCGGGGAGCTGTTTTTT
CDR3: CASSQTLTGELFF

size: -
D: -
V: TRBV7-2
J: TRBJ2-7
DNA: TGTGCCAGCAGCTTAGGGCAGGGTTGGGAGCAGTACTTC
CDR3: CASSLGQGWEQYF

size: -
D: TRBD2
V: TRBV5-1
J: TRBJ2-1
DNA: TGCGCCAGCAGCTTGGACGGCGGGGGGTCGTACAATGAGCAGTTCTTC
CDR3: CASSLDGGGSYNEQFF

size: -
D: TRBD2
V: TRBV4-3
J: TRBJ2-2
DNA: TGCGCCAGCAGCGCAACGCTAGCGGGAGGGCCAGGCACCGGGGAGCTGTTTTTT
CDR3: CASSATLAGGPGTGELFF

size: few
D: TRBD2
V: TRBV20-1
J: TRBJ2-5
DNA: TGCAGTGCTAGGCATCTAGCGGGGACGTACCAAGAGACCCAGTACTTC
CDR3: CSARHLAGTYQETQYF

size: -
D: -
V: TRBV30
J: TRBJ1-1
DNA: TGTGCCTGGAATCGGAACACTGAAGCTTTCTTT
CDR3: CAWNRNTEAFF

size: -
D: TRBD1
V: TRBV11-2
J: TRBJ2-1
DNA: TGTGCCAGCAGCCGCGACAGGGAGACTGAGCAGTTCTTC
CDR3: CASSRDRETEQFF

size: -
D: -
V: TRBV18
J: TRBJ2-5
DNA: TGTGCCAGCGGTAGCCTTGGAGACTCCGAGACCCAGTACTTC
CDR3: CASGSLGDSETQYF

size: once
D: TRBD2
V: TRBV27
J: TRBJ2-3
DNA: TGTGCCAGCAGTTTATCACTAGCGGGAGGGGAAGATACGCAGTATTTT
CDR3: CASSLSLAGGEDTQYF

size: once
D: -
V: TRBV20-1
J: TRBJ1-6
DNA: TGCTGCGCTAGAGAGGGCCAAACAGGGACCTATAATTCACCCCTCCACTTT
CDR3: CCAREGQTGTYNSPLHF

size: many
D: -
V: TRBV12-3/TRBV12-4
J: TRBJ2-3
DNA: TGTGCCAGCAGTTTTTTCGGGGGAGTTACGCAGTATTTT
CDR3: CASSFFGGVTQYF

size: few
D: -
V: TRBV18
J: TRBJ2-2
DNA: TGTGCCAGCTCACAGAACCGACAGAACACCGGGGAGCTGTTTTTT
CDR3: CASSQNRQNTGELFF

size: few
D: TRBD2
V: TRBV6-1
J: TRBJ2-1
DNA: TGTGCCAGCAGCGAGACTAGCGGGGGGGTCTCCTACAATGAGCAGTTCTTC
CDR3: CASSETSGGVSYNEQFF

size: -
D: -
V: TRBV5-1
J: TRBJ2-1
DNA: TGCGCCAGCAGCTTGGCGTCAGGTTTACACAATGAGCAGTTCTTC
CDR3: CASSLASGLHNEQFF

size: -
D: -
V: TRBV12-3/TRBV12-4
J: TRBJ1-2
DNA: TGTGCCAGCAGTCCGCAGGGTATCTATGGCTACACCTTC
CDR3: CASSPQGIYGYTF

size: few
D: -
V: TRBV18
J: TRBJ2-2
DNA: TGTGCCAGCTCACCACTTGGTTCGGGGGTGAACACCGGGGAGCTGTTTTTT
CDR3: CASSPLGSGVNTGELFF

size: many
D: -
V: TRBV29-1
J: TRBJ1-4
DNA: TGCAGCGTTTCGAAAGGAAATGAAAAACTGTTTTTT
CDR3: CSVSKGNEKLFF

size: many
D: -
V: TRBV5-5
J: TRBJ2-1
DNA: TGTGCCAGCAGCTTGTCCAGGGGCTCCTACAATGAGCAGTTCTTC
CDR3: CASSLSRGSYNEQFF

size: many
D: -
V: TRBV3-1
J: TRBJ1-2
DNA: TGTGCCAGCAGCCCCCTCTCTACAGGGAACTATGGCTACACCTTC
CDR3: CASSPLSTGNYGYTF

size: -
D: TRBD1
V: TRBV27
J: TRBJ1-2
DNA: TGTGCCAGCAGGTCCCAGGGGGTCGGCTATGGCTACACCTTC
CDR3: CASRSQGVGYGYTF

size: few
D: TRBD1
V: TRBV12-3/TRBV12-4
J: TRBJ1-5
DNA: TGTGCCAGCAGTTTGCGTACAGGGGTCAATCAGCCCCAGCATTTT
CDR3: CASSLRTGVNQPQHF